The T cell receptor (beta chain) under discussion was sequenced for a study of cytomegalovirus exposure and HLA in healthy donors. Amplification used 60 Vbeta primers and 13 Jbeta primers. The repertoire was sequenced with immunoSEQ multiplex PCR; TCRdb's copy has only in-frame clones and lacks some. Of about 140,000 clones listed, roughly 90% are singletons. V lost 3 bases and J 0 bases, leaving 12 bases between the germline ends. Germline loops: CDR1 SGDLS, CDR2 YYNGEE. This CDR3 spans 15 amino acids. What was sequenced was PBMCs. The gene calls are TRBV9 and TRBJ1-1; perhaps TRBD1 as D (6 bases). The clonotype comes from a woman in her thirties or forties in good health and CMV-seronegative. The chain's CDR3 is CASSAGQPVNTEAFF. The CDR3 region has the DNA TGTGCCAGCAGCGCCGGACAGCCAGTGAACACTGAAGCTTTCTTT.